Listed below are T cell receptor beta chains from one sample, sequenced in a study of post-analysis software for immune sequencing data. Each CDR3 protein gets one entry after TCRdb re-called the PCR reads with MiXCR. Among a few hundred thousand distinct CDR3 sequences listed, around a third were seen once. The specimen was blood. The receptors were sampled from a girl aged 2-17 years with multiple sclerosis. Each CDR3 is given with its conserved first and last residue. The D gene is left open where the match is weak. Clone size is shown for a subset of rows, as once, few, many or a class of expanded clone.

>TRBJ2-3|.|few|TRBV10-3
CAISGEGDTQYF
TGTGCCATCAGTGGAGAGGGAGATACGCAGTATTTT
>TRBJ2-1|.|few|TRBV9
CASSVVEDSYNEQFF
TGTGCCAGCAGCGTAGTGGAGGATTCCTACAATGAGCAGTTCTTC
>TRBJ2-7|.|few|TRBV14
CASSYRRVSSYEQYF
TGTGCCAGCAGCTATCGACGGGTTAGCTCCTACGAGCAGTACTTC
>TRBJ2-1|.|.|TRBV6-4
CASSDSGDPRYNEQFF
TGTGCCAGCAGTGACTCGGGGGATCCGAGATACAATGAGCAGTTCTTC
>TRBJ1-6|TRBD1|many|TRBV5-5
CASSSWDSQSPLHF
TGTGCCAGCAGCTCCTGGGACAGTCAGTCACCCCTCCACTTT
>TRBJ2-3|.|.|TRBV29-1
CSATEQGTSTDTQYF
TGCAGCGCAACGGAACAGGGGACTAGCACAGATACGCAGTATTTT
>TRBJ1-1|.|few|TRBV6-4
CASSFNANTEAFF
TGTGCCAGCAGTTTTAACGCGAACACTGAAGCTTTCTTT
>TRBJ1-6|TRBD1|.|TRBV27
CASSLYLATGGDSPLHF
TGTGCCAGCAGTTTATATTTGGCGACAGGGGGAGACTCACCCCTCCACTTT
>TRBJ2-7|.|.|TRBV3-1
CAGSHGDRTYEQYF
TGTGCCGGCAGCCATGGCGACAGGACCTACGAGCAGTACTTC
>TRBJ2-3|.|few|TRBV7-6
CASSLATSDTQYF
TGTGCCAGCAGCTTAGCGACCTCCGATACGCAGTATTTT
>TRBJ2-5|.|few|TRBV20-1
CSARDVTAQETQYF
TGCAGTGCTAGAGATGTGACAGCCCAAGAGACCCAGTACTTC
>TRBJ1-6|TRBD1|.|TRBV6-6
CASRWTGQYSPLHF
TGTGCCAGCAGGTGGACAGGCCAATATTCACCCCTCCACTTT
>TRBJ2-1|.|few|TRBV20-1
CSAPEANNNEQFF
TGCAGTGCTCCAGAAGCGAACAACAATGAGCAGTTCTTC
>TRBJ2-7|TRBD1|.|TRBV5-5
CASRSGQGAPFYEQYF
TGTGCCAGCAGGTCCGGACAGGGGGCGCCTTTCTACGAGCAGTACTTC
>TRBJ1-2|TRBD1|.|TRBV6-5
CASSYSRGPGYTF
TGTGCCAGCAGTTACTCAAGGGGGCCTGGCTACACCTTC
>TRBJ1-1|.|once|TRBV2
CASNIQGNTEAFF
TGTGCCAGCAATATACAGGGGAACACTGAAGCTTTCTTT
>TRBJ2-3|.|.|TRBV6-1
CASSEEVTIIGTDTQYF
TGTGCCAGCAGTGAAGAGGTCACCATCATAGGCACAGATACGCAGTATTTT
>TRBJ1-2|TRBD1|many|TRBV7-6
CASSPGGQGNYGYTF
TGTGCCAGCAGCCCCGGCGGACAGGGGAACTATGGCTACACCTTC
>TRBJ2-5|.|.|TRBV7-9
CASSPVQQRLQETQYF
TGTGCCAGCAGCCCAGTCCAGCAAAGGCTACAAGAGACCCAGTACTTC
>TRBJ2-3|TRBD1|.|TRBV20-1
CSAPRDRGTDTQYF
TGCAGTGCGCCCCGGGACAGGGGGACAGATACGCAGTATTTT
>TRBJ1-1|TRBD1|.|TRBV5-1
CASSPTGVRDTEAFF
TGCGCCAGCAGCCCGACAGGGGTTCGGGACACTGAAGCTTTCTTT
>TRBJ2-5|.|few|TRBV5-8
CASSLWVGNEQYF
TGTGCCAGCAGCTTGTGGGTGGGAAATGAGCAGTACTTC
>TRBJ1-2|.|.|TRBV5-1
CASSLTRPPRQDGLRGYTF
TGCGCCAGCAGCTTGACGAGACCCCCAAGGCAGGATGGATTGCGAGGCTACACCTTC
>TRBJ1-1|TRBD1|.|TRBV11-2
CASSIRQGGTEAFF
TGTGCCAGCAGCATTAGACAGGGGGGCACTGAAGCTTTCTTT
>TRBJ2-1|.|.|TRBV5-6
CASNPAEAHNEQFF
TGTGCCAGCAACCCCGCGGAGGCCCACAATGAGCAGTTCTTC
>TRBJ2-3|.|few|TRBV20-1
CSAGHGMWTDTQYF
TGCAGTGCTGGGCACGGGATGTGGACAGATACGCAGTATTTT
>TRBJ1-6|.|few|TRBV12-3/TRBV12-4
CASSTYRKDSPLHF
TGTGCCAGCAGTACGTACAGGAAAGATTCACCCCTCCACTTT
>TRBJ1-2|.|few|TRBV6-5
CASTRGDYGYTF
TGTGCCAGCACCAGGGGAGACTATGGCTACACCTTC
>TRBJ2-3|.|.|TRBV4-1
CASSPFVGTDTQYF
TGCGCCAGCAGCCCTTTTGTGGGAACAGATACGCAGTATTTT
>TRBJ2-6|.|few|TRBV24-1
CATSDSGANVLTF
TGTGCCACCAGTGATTCTGGGGCCAACGTCCTGACTTTC
>TRBJ2-2|TRBD1|once|TRBV28
CASDSTGGAWDTGELFF
TGTGCCAGCGACTCCACAGGGGGCGCTTGGGATACCGGGGAGCTGTTTTTT
>TRBJ2-1|TRBD2|.|TRBV6-5
CASSYTAGGPNEQFF
TGTGCCAGCAGTTACACAGCGGGGGGCCCCAATGAGCAGTTCTTC
>TRBJ2-5|.|few|TRBV2
CASSGEKETQYF
TGTGCCAGCAGTGGGGAGAAAGAGACCCAGTACTTC
>TRBJ2-7|TRBD1|few|TRBV6-5
CASSYGAKSGGYVYEQYF
TGTGCCAGCAGTTACGGGGCCAAATCAGGGGGCTACGTCTACGAGCAGTACTTC
>TRBJ1-2|TRBD1|.|TRBV7-9
CASSPRQGFNYGYTF
TGTGCCAGCAGCCCCAGACAGGGATTTAACTATGGCTACACCTTC
>TRBJ1-2|TRBD1|.|TRBV27
CASSYRGNGYTF
TGTGCCAGCAGCTACAGGGGTAATGGCTACACCTTC
>TRBJ2-7|.|.|TRBV4-2
CASSKSYGDSYEQYF
TGTGCCAGCAGCAAGTCCTATGGGGACTCCTACGAGCAGTACTTC
>TRBJ1-6|TRBD1|.|TRBV20-1
CSARRRGQSNSPLHF
TGCAGTGCTAGGCGCAGGGGGCAGTCTAATTCACCCCTCCACTTT
>TRBJ1-2|.|.|TRBV12-3/TRBV12-4
CASSEGILGYTF
TGTGCCAGCAGTGAAGGGATTTTGGGCTACACCTTC
>TRBJ2-5|.|.|TRBV5-1
CASSLMGQTIQETQYF
TGCGCCAGCAGCTTGATGGGGCAGACTATCCAAGAGACCCAGTACTTC
>TRBJ1-1|.|.|TRBV28
CASSLPDRQAFF
TGTGCCAGCAGTTTACCCGATAGGCAAGCTTTCTTT
>TRBJ2-6|.|few|TRBV3-1
CASSQDWANVLTF
TGTGCCAGCAGCCAAGATTGGGCCAACGTCCTGACTTTC
>TRBJ2-5|.|.|TRBV5-1
CASSFGTGTQETQYF
TGCGCCAGCAGCTTCGGGACGGGGACCCAAGAGACCCAGTACTTC
>TRBJ2-3|.|many|TRBV27
CASSFSSTDTQYF
TGCGCCAGCAGCTTTTCTAGCACAGATACGCAGTATTTT
>TRBJ2-1|.|.|TRBV11-2
CASSLGSGSSNEQFF
TGTGCCAGCAGCTTAGGGTCAGGGTCGAGTAATGAGCAGTTCTTC
>TRBJ2-3|.|.|TRBV11-2
CASSLMTDTRYF
TGTGCCAGCAGCCTTATGACAGATACGCGGTATTTT
>TRBJ2-7|.|many|TRBV29-1
CSVKVLGTYEQYF
TGCAGCGTTAAGGTTTTGGGGACCTACGAGCAGTACTTC
>TRBJ1-1|TRBD1|few|TRBV5-1
CASSYLRQGPNTEAFF
TGCGCCAGCAGCTACCTTAGACAGGGACCGAACACTGAAGCTTTCTTT
>TRBJ2-3|TRBD1|.|TRBV5-1
CASSTPGQQPQYF
TGCGCCAGCAGCACCCCGGGACAGCAACCGCAGTATTTT
>TRBJ1-4|TRBD1|few|TRBV6-5
CASSLDRVSEKLFF
TGTGCCAGCAGCCTCGACAGGGTCAGTGAAAAACTGTTTTTT
>TRBJ2-1|TRBD1|.|TRBV11-2
CASSFSGQTYNEQFF
TGTGCCAGCAGCTTTTCGGGACAGACCTACAATGAGCAGTTCTTC
>TRBJ2-3|.|.|TRBV20-1
CSPRRGPDTQYF
TGCAGTCCCCGACGGGGGCCCGATACGCAGTATTTT
>TRBJ1-5|.|.|TRBV5-1
CASSHARPQHF
TGCGCCAGCAGCCACGCCAGGCCCCAGCATTTT
>TRBJ2-1|TRBD2|.|TRBV6-4
CASSGGGGGAYNGQFF
TGTGCCAGCAGTGGAGGAGGCGGGGGGGCCTACAATGGGCAGTTCTTC
>TRBJ2-7|.|.|TRBV7-2
CASSLASTAYEQYF
TGTGCCAGCAGCTTAGCGAGTACGGCCTACGAGCAGTACTTC
>TRBJ2-7|.|many|TRBV12-3/TRBV12-4
CASSLAAYEQYF
TGTGCCAGCAGTTTGGCCGCCTACGAGCAGTACTTC
>TRBJ1-1|TRBD1|few|TRBV20-1
CSARDMGQGNTEAFF
TGCAGTGCTAGAGATATGGGACAGGGGAACACTGAAGCTTTCTTT
>TRBJ2-7|.|.|TRBV7-8
CASSLGELSSYEQDF
TGTGCCAGCAGCTTAGGTGAACTAAGCTCCTACGAGCAGGACTTC
>TRBJ2-6|.|.|TRBV28
CAVMLNSGANVLTF
TGTGCCGTGATGTTAAACTCTGGGGCCAACGTCCTGACTTTC